Listed below are T cell receptor beta chains from one sample, sequenced in a study of T cells in Graves' hyperthyroidism and ophthalmopathy. Each CDR3 protein is one row after TCRdb ran MiXCR on the multiplex PCR reads. The sample comprises around 440,000 distinct CDR3 sequences, around 16% of which are singletons, and roughly 7.4% rests with the top ten. Material for sequencing was blood. All receptors derive from a woman younger than 35 with Graves' hyperthyroidism. The CDR3 runs from the conserved cysteine through the conserved F or W. The D gene is left open where the match is weak. Where a row states a size, it is once, few, many or the class of an expanded clone; other rows omit it.

j_gene | len | d_gene | v_gene | abundance | CDR3nt | CDR3aa
TRBJ2-4 | 19 | TRBD2 | TRBV12-3/TRBV12-4 | many | TGTGCCAGCAGTCGTAGCGGGGGGGCCCTTGTGGTGGCCAAAAACATTCAGTACTTC | CASSRSGGALVVAKNIQYF
TRBJ2-3 | 16 | TRBD2 | TRBV12-3/TRBV12-4 | many | TGTGCCAGCAGCCGTGGGACTAGCGGGCCCACAGATACGCAGTATTTT | CASSRGTSGPTDTQYF
TRBJ2-7 | 14 | TRBD1 | TRBV5-1 | few | TGCGCCAGCAGACAAGGACAGGGATCCTACGAGCAGTACTTC | CASRQGQGSYEQYF
TRBJ1-5 | 14 | TRBD1 | TRBV20-1 | many | TGCAGTGCCACCGGGACAGGGGGAGATCAGCCCCAGCATTTT | CSATGTGGDQPQHF
TRBJ1-5 | 14 | - | TRBV3-1 | few | TGTGCCAGCAGCCAATCCCGAGTTGATCAGCCCCAGCATTTT | CASSQSRVDQPQHF
TRBJ2-5 | 15 | - | TRBV6-6 | many | TGTGCCAGCAGTTACTCGTGGGGGGCCCAGGAGACCCAGTACTTC | CASSYSWGAQETQYF
TRBJ2-7 | 16 | TRBD2 | TRBV11-3 | - | TGTGCCAGCAGCCATCGCAAGGGACTAGCGGGAATTGAGCAGTACTTC | CASSHRKGLAGIEQYF
TRBJ2-1 | 16 | TRBD2 | TRBV2 | many | TGTGCCAGCAGTGATTGGACTAGCGGATACTACAATGAGCAGTTCTTC | CASSDWTSGYYNEQFF
TRBJ2-1 | 14 | - | TRBV7-3 | many | TGTGCCAGCAGCTTTGACGCCGTTACGAATGAGCAGTTCTTC | CASSFDAVTNEQFF
TRBJ1-2 | 11 | - | TRBV2 | - | TGTGCCAGCAGTGAAACCGATGGCTACACCTTC | CASSETDGYTF
TRBJ2-3 | 15 | - | TRBV9 | few | TGTGCCAGCAGCCCCCGAGCGGTTTGGACAGATACGCAGTATTTT | CASSPRAVWTDTQYF